The 24 T cell receptor beta chains below come from one sample, sequenced in a study of cytomegalovirus exposure and HLA in healthy donors. PCR employed 60 Vbeta and 13 Jbeta primers. Clones were read by immunoSEQ multiplex PCR, and TCRdb kept only the in-frame ones, dropping some. The table shows 75,000 to 95,000 clones, with approximately 78% occurring only once. The material sequenced was PBMCs. The source of these receptors is a male donor in good health and CMV-seropositive.

The V gene is TRBV5-1, the J gene TRBJ2-6; 8 nucleotides agree with TRBD1. This CDR3 spans 17 amino acids. V lost 7 bases, J lost 4 bases, and 13 bases stayed unmatched. The germline gives CDR1 SGHRS, CDR2 YFSETQ. The CDR3: CASHPGQGAEGANVLTF. The CDR3 nucleotides are TGCGCCAGCCACCCAGGGCAGGGGGCGGAGGGGGCCAACGTCCTGACTTTC.

This chain joins TRBV19 and TRBJ1-1; D gene unclear. The CDR3 length is 13 residues. CDR1 LNHDA and CDR2 SQIVND come from the germline V gene (reference sequence). With 4 bases removed from V and 1 base from J, the gap between germline ends came to 7 bases. CDR3: CASSTLRNTEAFF. The CDR3 nucleotides are TGTGCCAGTAGTACCCTAAGGAACACTGAAGCTTTCTTT. Looking up the rest from reference TRBV19 and TRBJ1-1 gives the full variable domain: DGGITQSPKYLFRKEGQNVTLSCEQNLNHDAMYWYRQDPGQGLRLIYYSQIVNDFQKGDIAEGYSVSREKKESFPLTVTSAQKNPTAFYLCASSTLRNTEAFFGQGTRLTVV.

The rearrangement links TRBV18 to TRBJ2-2; TRBD1 agrees at 8 bases. The CDR3 has 15 amino acids. CDR1 and CDR2 from the germline V gene are KGHSH and LQKENI. Unmatched junction bases numbered 4, after V lost 6 bases and J lost 1 base. CDR3: CASSLGQGNTGELFF. For the CDR3, the DNA is TGTGCCAGCTCCCTCGGACAGGGGAACACCGGGGAGCTGTTTTTT.

The chain employs TRBV13 and TRBJ1-1; weak D call: TRBD1 (6 bases). With 5 bases removed from V and 4 bases from J, the gap between germline ends came to 17 bases. CDR3 length: 15 residues. From germline, CDR1 is PRHDT and CDR2 FYEKMQ (reference sequence). As DNA, the CDR3 is TGTGCCAGCAGCCCACAGGGTTTCTTGGGCACTGAAGCTTTCTTT. It specifies CASSPQGFLGTEAFF.

The V call is TRBV10-2, the J call TRBJ2-7, with 10 bases matching TRBD2. Germline V gene sequence: CDR1 WSHSY, CDR2 SAAADI. J was trimmed by 7 bases and V by 6 bases; bases with no gene match: 6. The CDR3 is made up of 13 amino acids. The CDR3 DNA is TGCGCCAGCAGCACTAGCGGGGTGTGGGAGCAGTACTTC. Translation: CASSTSGVWEQYF.

The chain links TRBV27 to TRBJ1-2; 9 bases line up with TRBD1. Germline assignment: CDR1 MNHEY and CDR2 SMNVEV (reference sequence). V dropped 3 bases and J dropped 8; count of bases not matched to a gene: 4. The CDR3 totals 13 residues. The CDR3 reads CASSLGQGDGYTF. In DNA, the CDR3 is TGTGCCAGCAGTTTGGGACAGGGTGACGGCTACACCTTC.

The chain recombines TRBV5-1 with TRBJ2-2; D unclear. V gave up 4 bases and J gave up 6 bases, with 7 bases separating them. Germline V lookup: CDR1 SGHRS, CDR2 YFSETQ. The CDR3 runs to 12 residues. CDR3 loop: CASSPVAGELFF. CDR3 nucleotide sequence: TGCGCCAGCAGCCCAGTGGCCGGGGAGCTGTTTTTT.

The chain couples TRBV19 to TRBJ1-2; D is uncertain. The CDR3 consists of 15 residues. The germline gives CDR1 LNHDA, CDR2 SQIVND (reference sequence). V was pared by 5 bases and J by 2 bases, with 15 bases between. The CDR3 nucleotides are TGTGCCAGTAGTGCTAAGGTCGGGTTGAACTATGGCTACACCTTC. This codes for CASSAKVGLNYGYTF.

Comments on this clone: Other DNA variants within this sample encode the same CDR3. The chain links TRBV9 to TRBJ2-3, with a possible D match to TRBD1 (5 bases). Trimming removed 2 bases at V and 4 bases at J, with 11 bases between. The V gene's germline CDR1 is SGDLS and CDR2 YYNGEE. The CDR3 runs to 14 residues. CDR3 nucleotide sequence: TGTGCCAGCAGCGTTAAGGGGCAAGCAGATACGCAGTATTTT. Amino acids: CASSVKGQADTQYF.

This clone was counted once. The chain couples TRBV6-1 to TRBJ2-3; 9 bases match TRBD2. V was clipped by 1 base and J by 3 bases; unmatched bases: 5. Germline assignment: CDR1 MNHNS and CDR2 SASEGT. The CDR3 is 16 residues long. CDR3 sequence (DNA): TGTGCCAGCAGTGAAGGGATTAGCGGGAGTACAGATACGCAGTATTTT. Its protein product is CASSEGISGSTDTQYF.

This clone was observed a single time. The chain recombines TRBV2 with TRBJ1-4, with D maybe TRBD1 (6 bases). From germline, CDR1 is SNHLY and CDR2 FYNNEI. This CDR3 is 14 amino acids long. V was shortened by 8 bases and J by 13 bases, with 23 bases between the two germline ends. The CDR3 DNA reads as TGTGCCAGCTCGACAGGCTTTCTCCCCTCGGGACTGTTTTTT. Protein product: CASSTGFLPSGLFF. The full variable domain, completed using reference TRBV2 and TRBJ1-4, is EPEVTQTPSHQVTQMGQEVILRCVPISNHLYFYWYRQILGQKVEFLVSFYNNEISEKSEIFDDQFSVERPDGSNFTLKIRSTKLEDSAMYFCASSTGFLPSGLFFGSGTQLSVL.

V usage is TRBV19 and J usage is TRBJ1-3; no clear D gene. V lost 7 bases to trimming and J lost 0 bases, with 7 bases between them. CDR1 is LNHDA and CDR2 is SQIVND in the germline V gene (reference sequence). The CDR3 totals 13 residues. The CDR3 sequence is CASTRSSGNTIYF. CDR3 DNA sequence: TGTGCCAGTACCCGGAGCTCTGGAAACACCATATATTTT.

V and J are TRBV28 and TRBJ2-1, with 13 bases matching TRBD2. Germline trimming cut 5 bases from V and 8 bases from J; bases unmatched to any gene: 9. The CDR3 contains 16 residues. Per the germline V gene, CDR1 is MDHEN and CDR2 is SYDVKM. The CDR3 sequence: CASSPGGLAGVYEQFF. As DNA, the CDR3 is TGTGCCAGCAGTCCGGGAGGACTAGCGGGAGTTTATGAGCAGTTCTTC.

V gene TRBV21-1 combines with J gene TRBJ1-5. TRBV21-1 is annotated as a pseudogene. The CDR3 extends over 12 amino acids. CDR3 nucleotide sequence: TGTGCCAGCTTCGCACTCAATCAGCCCCAGCATTTT. Protein: CASFALNQPQHF.

This rearrangement joins TRBV7-9 to TRBJ2-3, with D tentatively TRBD2 (6 bases). The CDR3 runs 15 residues. Germline lookup yields CDR1 SEHNR and CDR2 FQNEAQ (reference sequence). Between the trimmed V and J ends, which lost 5 bases and 3 bases, there was a span of 15 bases. DNA for the CDR3: TGTGCCAGCAGCCCACCCGGGAGTGGTACAGATACGCAGTATTTT. Translated: CASSPPGSGTDTQYF.

The CDR3 sequence: CASSLGTGRNTEAFF. The CDR3 nucleotides read TGCGCCAGCAGCCTAGGGACAGGGAGAAACACTGAAGCTTTCTTT. The V gene is TRBV5-1, the J gene TRBJ1-1, with 9 bases that match TRBD1. CDR3 size: 15 residues. With 4 bases clipped from V and 2 bases from J, the junction kept 6 bases outside the gene matches. Germline V gene data show CDR1 as SGHRS and CDR2 as YFSETQ.

On this clone: This CDR3 is also generated by other DNA sequences in the sample. The chain combines TRBV27 with TRBJ2-7, with TRBD1 matching 7 bases. Germline trimming cut 3 bases from V and 1 base from J; bases unmatched to any gene: 0. The CDR3 is 13 amino acids. Germline CDR1 is MNHEY and CDR2 is SMNVEV (reference sequence). CDR3: CASSLGQSYEQYF. Written as DNA, the CDR3 is TGTGCCAGCAGTTTGGGACAGTCCTACGAGCAGTACTTC.

CDR3 protein: CASSYSWTGAEAFF. Written as DNA, the CDR3 is TGTGCCAGCAGTTACTCTTGGACAGGCGCTGAAGCTTTCTTT. This chain uses TRBV6-6 with TRBJ1-1; the match to TRBD1 covers 7 bases. The germline gives CDR1 MNHNY, CDR2 SVGAGI (reference sequence). The CDR3 spans 14 residues. Trimming cost V 0 bases and J 6 bases; bases outside gene matches: 4.

V is TRBV4-1 and J is TRBJ2-5; 7 bases line up with TRBD2. The CDR3 has 18 residues. Germline V gene lookup returns CDR1 MGHRA and CDR2 YSYEKL. The V and J ends lost 0 bases and 5 bases, in that order; junction bases with no gene match: 15. The CDR3 bases are TGCGCCAGCAGCCAAGATCCGGGGACGGGAGGTAGGAGGGAGACCCAGTACTTC. Its protein product is CASSQDPGTGGRRETQYF.

The chain is built from TRBV4-1 and TRBJ2-5; 16 nucleotides agree with TRBD2. After removal of 4 bases from V and 5 bases from J, the junction contained 4 bases not matched to a gene. The CDR3 has 16 amino acids. Germline V gives CDR1 MGHRA, CDR2 YSYEKL. The CDR3 sequence: CASSPGLAGGVETQYF. The DNA of the CDR3 is TGCGCCAGCAGCCCGGGACTAGCGGGGGGGGTGGAGACCCAGTACTTC.

The chain links TRBV11-1 to TRBJ2-7, with TRBD2 identical over 7 bases. The length of the CDR3 is 14 residues. J gave up 6 bases and V 2 bases, and 7 bases lay outside the gene matches. Germline lookup yields CDR1 SGHAT and CDR2 FQDESV (reference sequence). In DNA form, the CDR3 reads TGTGCCAGCAGCTTAACGAGCGGGGTCTCCGAGCAGTACTTC. Its protein is CASSLTSGVSEQYF. The entire variable domain, with the rest obtained from reference TRBV11-1 and TRBJ2-7, is as follows: EAEVAQSPRYKITEKSQAVAFWCDPISGHATLYWYRQILGQGPELLVQFQDESVVDDSQLPKDRFSAERLKGVDSTLKIQPAELGDSAMYLCASSLTSGVSEQYFGPGTRLTVT.

The V call is TRBV4-2, the J call TRBJ2-3, with 8 bases fitting TRBD2. V was clipped by 0 bases and J by 0 bases; unmatched bases: 14. The V gene's germline CDR1 is LGHNA and CDR2 YNFKEQ. CDR3 length: 20 amino acids. This CDR3 reads CASSQEVGTSGTSSTDTQYF. DNA of the CDR3: TGTGCCAGCAGCCAAGAGGTAGGAACTAGCGGAACCTCTAGCACAGATACGCAGTATTTT.

V and J are TRBV6-6 and TRBJ2-5; 9 bases are shared with TRBD1. The J call may be mistaken, given a closer DNA end match to TRBJ2-7. The V gene's germline CDR1 is MNHNY and CDR2 SVGAGI (reference sequence). This CDR3 contains 15 residues. The CDR3 DNA reads as TGTGCCAGCGGGGATTCCGGGACAGGGCACCACGAGCAGTACTTC. Translated, it gives CASGDSGTGHHEQYF.

By sample fraction, this clone is medium-sized. V and J are TRBV4-1 and TRBJ2-1; D is perhaps TRBD2 (7 bases). Trimming left V 0 bases short and J 5 bases short, with 17 bases between. The CDR3 covers 17 residues. Germline V lookup: CDR1 MGHRA, CDR2 YSYEKL. The CDR3 bases are TGCGCCAGCAGCCAAGATTTGGGGGGGGCTCAGGACAATGAGCAGTTCTTC. Translating gives CASSQDLGGAQDNEQFF.